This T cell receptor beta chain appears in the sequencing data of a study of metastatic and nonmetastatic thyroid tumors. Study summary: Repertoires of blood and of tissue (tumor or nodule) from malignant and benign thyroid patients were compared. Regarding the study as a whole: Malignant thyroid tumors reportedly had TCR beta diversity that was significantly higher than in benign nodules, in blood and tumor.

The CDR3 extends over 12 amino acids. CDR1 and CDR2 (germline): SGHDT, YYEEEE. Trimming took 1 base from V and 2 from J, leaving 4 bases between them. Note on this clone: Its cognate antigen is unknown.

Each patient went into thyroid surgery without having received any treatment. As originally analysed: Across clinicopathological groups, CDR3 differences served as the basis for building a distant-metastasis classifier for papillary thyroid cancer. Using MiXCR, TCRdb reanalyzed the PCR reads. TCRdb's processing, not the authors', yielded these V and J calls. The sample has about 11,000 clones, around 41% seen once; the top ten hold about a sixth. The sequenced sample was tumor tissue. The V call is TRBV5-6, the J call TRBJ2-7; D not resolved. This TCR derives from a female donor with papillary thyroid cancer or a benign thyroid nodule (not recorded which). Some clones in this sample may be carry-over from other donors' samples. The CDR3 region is CASSLNAYEQYF. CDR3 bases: TGTGCCAGCAGCTTGAACGCCTACGAGCAGTACTTC.